This is a list of T cell receptor beta chains from one sample in a study of graft-versus-host responses after intestinal transplantation. Produced via immunoSEQ multiplex PCR; TCRdb's table is partial and in-frame only. The sample lists 4,300 or so clones, 27% occurring once. The material was alloreactive CD8+ T cells from a mixed lymphocyte reaction culture, obtained before transplantation. The receptors shown here come from a human patient who was an organ donor for intestinal transplantation. The conserved cysteine and the conserved F or W are not part of the CDR3 here. Each record gives: V gene, J gene, CDR3 protein.

V gene: TRBV6-6; J gene: TRBJ2-4; CDR3 protein: ASSPRSLAKNIQY
V gene: TRBV4-1; J gene: TRBJ2-1; CDR3 protein: ASSQVLQGSYNEQF
V gene: TRBV5-1; J gene: TRBJ2-3; CDR3 protein: ASSSLRGQGTDTQY
V gene: TRBV29-1; J gene: TRBJ1-2; CDR3 protein: SVGTGDGYT
V gene: TRBV6-6; J gene: TRBJ2-1; CDR3 protein: ASSFTATYNEQF
V gene: TRBV13; J gene: TRBJ2-1; CDR3 protein: ASSSRQGQSNEQF
V gene: TRBV27; J gene: TRBJ2-1; CDR3 protein: ASSLTHYNEQF
V gene: TRBV19; J gene: TRBJ1-2; CDR3 protein: ASSGVGQGNYGYT
V gene: TRBV7-9; J gene: TRBJ1-1; CDR3 protein: ASSLTVRGNTEAF
V gene: TRBV6-4; J gene: TRBJ2-3; CDR3 protein: ASSDNDETMGQY
V gene: TRBV2; J gene: TRBJ2-5; CDR3 protein: ASSDNRVVPETQY